A single sample gave rise to the 9 T cell receptor beta chains below, sequenced in a study of blood T cell repertoires in COVID-19. Measured with immunoSEQ multiplex PCR; TCRdb has only the in-frame clones, and not every one. The table shows more than 95,000 clones, with 70% to 85% occurring only once. Sequencing used peripheral blood. The receptor source for this set is a man aged 70-80 years with active or convalescent COVID-19.

This chain joins TRBV6-2 or TRBV6-3 and TRBJ2-3, with unresolved D. The CDR3 runs 18 residues. Trimming took off 2 bases at V and 0 bases at J, with 18 bases between the two ends. The germline V gene encodes CDR1 MNHEY and CDR2 SVGEGT. Here the CDR3 DNA reads TGTGCCAGCAGTTACAACCGGGTCCTTCCGACTAGCACAGATACGCAGTATTTT. Its protein product is CASSYNRVLPTSTDTQYF.

This clone showed up just once. The CDR3 nucleotides are TGTGCCTTACAGGGCTCTGGGGCCAACGTCCTGACTTTC. Translated: CALQGSGANVLTF. The chain carries TRBV30 and TRBJ2-6; D is perhaps TRBD1 (6 bases). The CDR3 contains 13 residues. The V gene lost 7 bases and the J gene lost 0 bases, with 7 bases spanning the gap. The germline gives CDR1 GTSNPN, CDR2 SVGIG (reference sequence).

This clone was counted between two and nine times. The chain combines TRBV9 with TRBJ2-3; 7 positions match TRBD2. J lost 6 bases, V lost 0 bases, and 7 bases had no gene match. The CDR3 is 15 residues long. Germline-derived CDR1 and CDR2 are SGDLS and YYNGEE. CDR3 DNA sequence: TGTGCCAGCAGCGTAGTCGGGCTAGCGGTTGATACGCAGTATTTT. Residues: CASSVVGLAVDTQYF.

The J gene is TRBJ2-6, the V gene TRBV18, with D maybe TRBD2 (6 bases). This CDR3 spans 17 amino acids. V was cut by 3 bases and J by 0 bases, with 12 bases left in between. Per germline, CDR1 KGHSH and CDR2 LQKENI. CDR3 nucleotide sequence: TGTGCCAGCTCACCCGCGGGACCCTCCTCTGGGGCCAACGTCCTGACTTTC. It yields the protein CASSPAGPSSGANVLTF. The complete variable domain, with remaining parts taken from reference TRBV18 and TRBJ2-6, reads NAGVMQNPRHLVRRRGQEARLRCSPMKGHSHVYWYRQLPEEGLKFMVYLQKENIIDESGMPKERFSAEFPKEGPSILRIQQVVRGDSAAYFCASSPAGPSSGANVLTFGAGSRLTVL.

V is TRBV10-3 and J is TRBJ2-3, with TRBD1 identical over 10 bases. Unmatched junction bases numbered 4, after V lost 6 bases and J lost 4 bases. This CDR3 has 14 residues. The germline gives CDR1 ENHRY, CDR2 SYGVKD. CDR3 residues: CAISGTGEADTQYF. The CDR3, as DNA: TGTGCCATCAGCGGGACAGGGGAGGCAGATACGCAGTATTTT.

The genes are TRBV9 and TRBJ2-3; tentative D call: TRBD2 (7 bases). CDR3 size: 15 residues. The V gene lost 4 bases and the J gene lost 4 bases, with 16 bases spanning the gap. The germline V gene has CDR1 SGDLS and CDR2 YYNGEE. CDR3 sequence (DNA): TGTGCCAGCAGCCGAGGGGGGGCGGGACCAGATACGCAGTATTTT. Protein sequence: CASSRGGAGPDTQYF.

The chain is built from TRBV2 and TRBJ1-6; D not resolved. The germline gives CDR1 SNHLY, CDR2 FYNNEI. The CDR3 spans 13 residues. V dropped 6 bases and J dropped 9 bases, with 12 bases sitting between them. The CDR3 DNA reads TGTGCCAGCAGCGAGAGGTTAGGTTCACCCCTCCACTTT. This gives the protein CASSERLGSPLHF. The entire variable domain, with the rest obtained from reference TRBV2 and TRBJ1-6, is as follows: EPEVTQTPSHQVTQMGQEVILRCVPISNHLYFYWYRQILGQKVEFLVSFYNNEISEKSEIFDDQFSVERPDGSNFTLKIRSTKLEDSAMYFCASSERLGSPLHFGNGTRLTVT.

The V and J genes are TRBV19 and TRBJ1-2; 8 bases fit TRBD1. Germline CDR1 and CDR2: LNHDA and SQIVND (reference sequence). The V segment lost 4 bases and the J segment 7 bases; nucleotides outside the gene matches: 11. The CDR3 loop spans 15 amino acids. CDR3 sequence: CASSTTKDRAGGYTF. The CDR3 DNA follows: TGTGCCAGTAGTACGACCAAGGACAGGGCGGGTGGCTACACCTTC. Filled out from reference TRBV19 and TRBJ1-2, the complete variable domain reads DGGITQSPKYLFRKEGQNVTLSCEQNLNHDAMYWYRQDPGQGLRLIYYSQIVNDFQKGDIAEGYSVSREKKESFPLTVTSAQKNPTAFYLCASSTTKDRAGGYTFGSGTRLTVV.

The genes are TRBV11-2 and TRBJ1-1, with no clear D. CDR3 length: 12 amino acids. In germline, CDR1 is SGHAT, CDR2 FQNNGV. Trimming removed 8 bases at V and 1 base at J, with 8 bases between. The CDR3 DNA follows: TGTGCCAGCGGTCGAGGGAACACTGAAGCTTTCTTT. Its translation: CASGRGNTEAFF.